This TCR beta chain derives from a study of CD8 T cells in Susac syndrome. The study, taken as a whole, reports: As acknowledged by the study, its TCR sequencing and HLA analysis included a relatively small number of individuals.

The RNA input was about 0.45 to 1 ug, and it was reverse transcribed with random hexamers. TCRdb processed the immunoSEQ multiplex PCR reads anew with MiXCR; each CDR3 protein has one entry. Counted here are approximately 230,000 distinct CDR3 sequences, about 93% occurring once; the ten biggest clones make up 0.07% to 0.09%. Comments on this clonotype: The antigen remains undetermined.

The CDR3 totals 13 residues. Trimming left V 0 bases short and J 2 bases short, with 3 bases between. Germline CDR1 and CDR2: MGHRA and YSYEKL. The multiple sclerosis control group consisted of treatment-naive patients whose relapsing-remitting disease, which was either stable or active, fulfilled revised McDonald criteria. TEMRA cells were FACS-enriched, while CD8+ and CD4+ T cells were negatively isolated. The V gene is TRBV4-1, the J gene TRBJ2-3, with D uncertain. The sequenced sample consisted of CD4+ T cells from PBMCs. The receptor comes from a human donor with multiple sclerosis. This CDR3 reads CASSQENTDTQYF. The CDR3 DNA reads TGCGCCAGCAGCCAAGAAAACACAGATACGCAGTATTTT.